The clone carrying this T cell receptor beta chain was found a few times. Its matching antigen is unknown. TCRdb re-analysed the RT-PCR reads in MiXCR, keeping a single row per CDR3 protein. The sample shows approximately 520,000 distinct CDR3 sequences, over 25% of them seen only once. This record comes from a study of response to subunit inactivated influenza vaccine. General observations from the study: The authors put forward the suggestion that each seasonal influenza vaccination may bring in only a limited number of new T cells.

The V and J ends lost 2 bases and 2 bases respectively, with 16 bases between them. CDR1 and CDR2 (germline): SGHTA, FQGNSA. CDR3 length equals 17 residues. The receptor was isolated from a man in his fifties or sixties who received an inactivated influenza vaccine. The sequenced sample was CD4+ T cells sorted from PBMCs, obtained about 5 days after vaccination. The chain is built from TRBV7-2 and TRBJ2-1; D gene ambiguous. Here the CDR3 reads CASSLTESGLPYNEQFF. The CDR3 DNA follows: TGTGCCAGCAGCTTAACGGAGTCAGGTCTACCCTACAATGAGCAGTTCTTC.